The T cell receptor beta chain under discussion was sequenced for a study of OX40 agonist ivuxolimab in advanced cancers. Study background: The patients received ivuxolimab by intravenous route every 2 weeks at 0.01 to 10 mg/kg.

Profiled with immunoSEQ multiplex PCR; TCRdb holds only in-frame clones, not every one. The sample has about 53,000 clones, more than 70% seen once. The CDR3 covers 15 residues. V lost 0 bases to trimming and J lost 8 bases; unmatched junction nucleotides: 4. In germline, CDR1 is LGHNA, CDR2 YNFKEQ. This clone has at least ten counts. This chain links TRBV4-2 with TRBJ1-2, with 12 bases that match TRBD1. The clonotype originates from an adult with an advanced solid tumor such as melanoma, head and neck, liver or kidney cancer. Sequencing was performed on CD4+ or CD8+ T cells sorted from blood, taken in a trial of the OX40 agonist ivuxolimab. The CDR3 reads CASSQEGTGGGGYTF. As DNA, the CDR3 is TGTGCCAGCAGCCAAGAAGGGACAGGGGGCGGCGGCTACACCTTC.